Below are 23 T cell receptor beta chains sequenced from a single sample in a study of T cell changes during pregnancy in multiple sclerosis. Assay: immunoSEQ multiplex PCR; the TCRdb copy retains only in-frame clones and omits some. The sample lists 10,000 to 15,000 clones, around 88% seen once, with 7.7% in the top ten. Sample: CD8+ T cells from peripheral blood mononuclear cells, taken in the second trimester of pregnancy. These receptors all stem from a female donor in good health, enrolled as a control in a pregnancy study.

This clone appeared a few times. The chain employs TRBV6-1 and TRBJ1-1; no clear D. This CDR3 region has 13 residues. V was clipped by 4 bases and J by 4 bases, with 10 bases between them. CDR1 and CDR2 (germline): MNHNS, SASEGT. CDR3 region: CASSGTWGTEAFF. CDR3 DNA: TGTGCCAGCAGTGGGACTTGGGGCACTGAAGCTTTCTTT.

Judged by abundance, this clone is medium-sized (0.01 to 0.1%). The rearrangement links TRBV4-1 to TRBJ1-1; D is unresolved. The CDR3 loop spans 15 amino acids. Germline V gives CDR1 MGHRA, CDR2 YSYEKL. The germline V and J ends were trimmed by 0 bases and 2 bases, with 10 bases remaining between them. CDR3 protein: CASSQEGAGNTEAFF. CDR3 nucleotides: TGCGCCAGCAGCCAAGAAGGTGCGGGAAACACTGAAGCTTTCTTT.

The J gene is TRBJ1-5, the V gene TRBV7-9; TRBD1 matches at 8 bases. This CDR3 contains 16 residues. In germline, CDR1 is SEHNR, CDR2 FQNEAQ (reference sequence). V lost 3 bases to trimming and J lost 1 base; unmatched junction nucleotides: 5. The CDR3 reads CASSFAGGGSNQPQHF. CDR3 DNA: TGTGCCAGCAGCTTCGCAGGGGGCGGGAGCAATCAGCCCCAGCATTTT.

The chain recombines TRBV7-9 with TRBJ1-4, with TRBD1 as a possible D gene (6 bases). Trimming left V 3 bases short and J 3 bases short, with 8 bases between. The germline CDR1 and CDR2 sequences are SEHNR and FQNEAQ (reference sequence). This CDR3 contains 14 residues. CDR3: CASSFSGANEKLFF. The DNA of the CDR3 is TGTGCCAGCAGCTTTTCAGGGGCTAATGAAAAACTGTTTTTT.

V and J are TRBV9 and TRBJ2-1, with D maybe TRBD2 (5 bases). V gave up 0 bases and J gave up 7 bases, with 17 bases separating them. Germline V gene sequence: CDR1 SGDLS, CDR2 YYNGEE. The CDR3 runs 16 residues. CDR3 bases: TGTGCCAGCAGCGTAGACGGGAAACCACCCTTTAATGAGCAGTTCTTC. Its protein is CASSVDGKPPFNEQFF.

V is TRBV30 and J is TRBJ2-3; D gene unclear. V lost 4 bases and J 4 bases, leaving 15 bases between the germline ends. Germline CDR1 is GTSNPN and CDR2 is SVGIG (reference sequence). The CDR3 is 14 amino acids. This CDR3 reads CAWTRSHFADTQYF. In DNA form, the CDR3 reads TGTGCCTGGACGCGTTCCCATTTCGCAGATACGCAGTATTTT.

V gene TRBV7-2 combines with J gene TRBJ1-1; 9 bases fit TRBD1. V shed 4 bases, J shed 3 bases, and the junction held 3 bases outside the gene matches. The CDR3 contains 14 residues. Germline V gene data show CDR1 as SGHTA and CDR2 as FQGNSA. In DNA form, the CDR3 reads TGTGCCAGCAGCTCGACAGGGGGAGACACTGAAGCTTTCTTT. It yields the protein CASSSTGGDTEAFF. Variable domain in full (rest from reference TRBV7-2 and TRBJ1-1): GAGVSQSPSNKVTEKGKDVELRCDPISGHTALYWYRQSLGQGLEFLIYFQGNSAPDKSGLPSDRFSAERTGGSVSTLTIQRTQQEDSAVYLCASSSTGGDTEAFFGQGTRLTVV.

This clone came up once. The genes are TRBV18 and TRBJ2-5; D is ambiguous. Germline V gene lookup returns CDR1 KGHSH and CDR2 LQKENI. The CDR3 sequence is 15 residues long. Trimming left V 2 bases short and J 0 bases short, with 10 bases between. CDR3 sequence: CASSPSLSYQETQYF. CDR3 bases: TGTGCCAGCTCACCATCCCTATCGTACCAAGAGACCCAGTACTTC.

The V gene is TRBV21-1, the J gene TRBJ1-1. TRBV21-1 is a recognized pseudogene. The CDR3 has 12 amino acids. In DNA, the CDR3 is TGTGCCAGCAGCAAAGGGGGGGCTGAAGCTTTCTTT. It is translated as CASSKGGAEAFF.

The chain employs TRBV7-8 and TRBJ2-1, with 7 bases fitting TRBD2. The CDR3 length is 15 residues. The V and J ends lost 1 base and 3 bases, in that order; junction bases with no gene match: 3. In germline, CDR1 is SGHVS, CDR2 FQNEAQ. The CDR3 sequence is CASSLGASGYNEQFF. In DNA, the CDR3 is TGTGCCAGCAGCTTAGGGGCTAGCGGCTACAATGAGCAGTTCTTC.

V usage is TRBV7-8 and J usage is TRBJ2-5; D not resolved. Between the trimmed V and J ends, which lost 5 bases and 4 bases, there was a span of 14 bases. CDR3 length: 14 amino acids. Germline CDR1 is SGHVS and CDR2 is FQNEAQ. This chain's CDR3 is CASSPPQLPETQYF. The CDR3, as DNA: TGTGCCAGCAGCCCCCCCCAACTTCCAGAGACCCAGTACTTC.

The CDR3 nucleotides read TGTGCCAGCAGCCCCTCGGGAGGACCCGCCACTGAAGCTTTCTTT. This translates into CASSPSGGPATEAFF. The rearrangement uses TRBV6-5 and TRBJ1-1, with D unclear. The CDR3 is 15 amino acids. V lost 6 bases and J lost 4, with 18 bases in between. CDR1 MNHEY and CDR2 SVGAGI come from the germline V gene.

Only one count was recorded for this clone. The rearrangement joins TRBV19 to TRBJ2-4; 11 bases are a match to TRBD2. The CDR3 covers 16 residues. V dropped 5 bases and J dropped 8; count of bases not matched to a gene: 11. Germline-derived CDR1 and CDR2 are LNHDA and SQIVND (reference sequence). This chain's CDR3 is CASSPPPGLAVDIQYF. CDR3 bases: TGTGCCAGTAGTCCCCCCCCGGGACTAGCGGTTGACATTCAGTACTTC.

This sequence joins TRBV4-1 and TRBJ2-5, with TRBD2 identical over 7 bases. Matching the DNA end better, TRBJ2-7 makes the J call doubtful. This CDR3 has 15 residues. CDR1 is MGHRA, CDR2 YSYEKL, per germline. The CDR3: CASSHRTSRGNEQYF. As DNA, the CDR3 is TGCGCCAGCAGCCACCGGACTAGTCGAGGGAACGAGCAGTACTTC.

V and J are TRBV5-1 and TRBJ1-2; no clear D. Germline CDR1 and CDR2: SGHRS and YFSETQ. This CDR3 spans 11 amino acids. V lost 3 bases and J 8 bases, leaving 8 bases between the germline ends. DNA of the CDR3: TGCGCCAGCAGCTCGGGTGGGGGCTACACCTTC. This encodes CASSSGGGYTF.

The J gene is TRBJ2-5, the V gene TRBV11-2; 7 positions agree with TRBD2. Germline V gives CDR1 SGHAT, CDR2 FQNNGV. This CDR3 has 12 amino acids. V lost 7 bases and J lost 5; bases outside the gene matches: 4. The CDR3 DNA is TGTGCCAGCATGACTAGCTCGGAGACCCAGTACTTC. Translated: CASMTSSETQYF.

The genes are TRBV28 and TRBJ1-6, with D possibly TRBD1 on 6 matching bases. Germline CDR1 and CDR2: MDHEN and SYDVKM. Trimming took off 3 bases at V and 7 bases at J, with 28 bases between the two ends. The CDR3 has 20 amino acids. In DNA, the CDR3 is TGTGCCAGCAGTTTTAGAATTTTCAGGGGACGATGGATAGGGAATTCACCCCTCCACTTT. This translates into CASSFRIFRGRWIGNSPLHF.

The V call is TRBV29-1, the J call TRBJ2-7, with D perhaps matching TRBD2 (6 bases). The length of the CDR3 is 14 residues. V gave up 5 bases and J gave up 0 bases, with 14 bases separating them. Per the germline V gene, CDR1 is SQVTM and CDR2 is ANQGSEA. The CDR3 DNA is TGCAGCGTTATGGGCGGGGAGAGCTCCTACGAGCAGTACTTC. Amino acid sequence: CSVMGGESSYEQYF.

The chain couples TRBV4-1 to TRBJ2-3, with 12 bases aligning to TRBD2. Germline V gene lookup returns CDR1 MGHRA and CDR2 YSYEKL. This CDR3 is 17 amino acids long. Unmatched junction bases numbered 6, after V lost 2 bases and J lost 3 bases. The CDR3 region is CASSQKTSGRRTDTQYF. CDR3 nucleotides: TGCGCCAGCAGCCAAAAGACTAGCGGGAGAAGAACAGATACGCAGTATTTT.

CDR3 amino acids: CASSSTRGSEQYF. Here the CDR3 DNA reads TGTGCCAGCAGCTCAACTCGGGGGAGCGAGCAGTACTTC. The chain joins TRBV7-3 to TRBJ2-7; D possibly corresponds to TRBD2 (6 bases). CDR1 and CDR2 from the germline V gene are SGHTA and FQGTGA. The CDR3 totals 13 residues. V dropped 4 bases and J dropped 6 bases, with 13 bases sitting between them.

This clone was recorded once. The genes are TRBV27 and TRBJ1-3; 7 bases align to TRBD1. Germline values: CDR1 MNHEY, CDR2 SMNVEV (reference sequence). CDR3 size: 15 residues. Trimming at V came to 6 bases and at J to 0 bases, leaving 5 bases not matched to a gene. CDR3 loop: CASSTGALSGNTIYF. The DNA of the CDR3 is TGTGCCAGCAGCACAGGGGCCCTCTCTGGAAACACCATATATTTT.

This chain connects TRBV7-9 to TRBJ2-2, with 9 nucleotides matching TRBD1. Unmatched junction bases numbered 2, after V lost 2 bases and J lost 1 base. The CDR3 spans 16 residues. Germline V gene sequence: CDR1 SEHNR, CDR2 FQNEAQ (reference sequence). CDR3 amino acids: CASSLLDRGNTGELFF. The DNA for the CDR3 is TGTGCCAGCAGCTTACTGGACAGGGGGAACACCGGGGAGCTGTTTTTT.

This clone was counted between two and nine times. The chain links TRBV5-5 to TRBJ1-1; the D is unclear. The ends were cut back, 2 bases at V and 12 bases at J, with 11 bases in the middle. Germline CDR1 is SGHKS and CDR2 is YYEKEE (reference sequence). CDR3 length: 11 residues. CDR3 DNA: TGTGCCAGCAGCTTAACTCTTGAGACTTTCTTT. This translates into CASSLTLETFF.